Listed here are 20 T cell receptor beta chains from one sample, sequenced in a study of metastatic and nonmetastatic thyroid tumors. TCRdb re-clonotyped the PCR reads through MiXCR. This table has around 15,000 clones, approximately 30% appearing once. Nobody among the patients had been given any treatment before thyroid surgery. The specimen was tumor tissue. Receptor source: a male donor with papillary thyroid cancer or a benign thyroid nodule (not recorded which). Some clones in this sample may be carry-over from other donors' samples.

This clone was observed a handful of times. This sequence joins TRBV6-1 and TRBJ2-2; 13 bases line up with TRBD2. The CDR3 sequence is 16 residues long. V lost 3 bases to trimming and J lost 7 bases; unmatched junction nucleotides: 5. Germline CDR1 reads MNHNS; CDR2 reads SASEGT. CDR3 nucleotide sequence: TGTGCCAGCAGTGATGGACTAGCGGGAGAAAGCGGGGAGCTGTTTTTT. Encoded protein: CASSDGLAGESGELFF.

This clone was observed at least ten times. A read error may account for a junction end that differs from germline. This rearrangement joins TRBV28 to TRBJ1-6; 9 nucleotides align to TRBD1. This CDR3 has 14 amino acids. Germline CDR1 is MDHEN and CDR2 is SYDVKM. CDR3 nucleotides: TGTGCCAGCTCACGTGGACAGGGGAATTCACCCCTCTACTTT. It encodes CASSRGQGNSPLYF.

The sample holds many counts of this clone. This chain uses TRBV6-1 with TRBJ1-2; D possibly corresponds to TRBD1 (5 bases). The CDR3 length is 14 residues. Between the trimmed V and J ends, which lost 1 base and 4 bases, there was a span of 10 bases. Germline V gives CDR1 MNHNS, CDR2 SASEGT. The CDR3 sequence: CASSEESQGYGYTF. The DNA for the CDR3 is TGTGCCAGCAGTGAAGAGAGTCAGGGCTATGGCTACACCTTC.

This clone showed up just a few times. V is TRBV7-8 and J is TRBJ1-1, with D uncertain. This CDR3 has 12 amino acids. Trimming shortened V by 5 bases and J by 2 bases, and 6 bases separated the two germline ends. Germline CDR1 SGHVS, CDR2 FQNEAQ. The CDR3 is CASSHTNTEAFF. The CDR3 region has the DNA TGTGCCAGCAGCCACACTAACACTGAAGCTTTCTTT.

CDR3 sequence (DNA): TGCGCCAGCATCTTTTCGTTGGGTAGCTGGAGGGCGAATGAGCAGTTCTTC. Amino acid sequence: CASIFSLGSWRANEQFF. The chain employs TRBV5-1 and TRBJ2-1, with D possibly TRBD2 on 6 matching bases. Germline CDR1 is SGHRS and CDR2 is YFSETQ. The CDR3 has 17 residues. With 6 bases removed from V and 7 bases from J, the gap between germline ends came to 26 bases.

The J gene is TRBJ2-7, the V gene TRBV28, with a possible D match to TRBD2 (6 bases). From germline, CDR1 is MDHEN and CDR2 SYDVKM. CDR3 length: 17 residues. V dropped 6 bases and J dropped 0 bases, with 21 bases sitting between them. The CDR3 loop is CASRSFVWGVNSYEQYF. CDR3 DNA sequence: TGTGCCAGCAGGAGTTTTGTCTGGGGGGTTAACTCCTACGAGCAGTACTTC.

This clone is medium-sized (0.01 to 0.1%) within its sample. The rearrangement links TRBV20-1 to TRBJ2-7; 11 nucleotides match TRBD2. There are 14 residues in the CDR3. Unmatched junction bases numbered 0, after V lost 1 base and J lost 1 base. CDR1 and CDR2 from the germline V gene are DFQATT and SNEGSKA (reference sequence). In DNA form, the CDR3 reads TGCAGTGCTAGAGGGACTAGCGGGTCCTACGAGCAGTACTTC. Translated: CSARGTSGSYEQYF.

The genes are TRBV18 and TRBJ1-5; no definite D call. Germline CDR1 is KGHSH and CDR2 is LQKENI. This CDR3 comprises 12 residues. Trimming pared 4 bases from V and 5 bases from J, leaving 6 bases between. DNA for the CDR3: TGTGCCAGCTCACAAGACGATCAGCCCCAGCATTTT. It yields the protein CASSQDDQPQHF.

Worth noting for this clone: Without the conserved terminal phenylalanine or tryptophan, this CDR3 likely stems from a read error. Written as DNA, the CDR3 is TGTGCATCTCAAACCGGGACAGACTACACAGATACGCAGTATTTG. Amino acid sequence: CASQTGTDYTDTQYL. V gene TRBV28 combines with J gene TRBJ2-3, with 7 bases aligning to TRBD1. The CDR3 has 15 amino acids. Germline values: CDR1 MDHEN, CDR2 SYDVKM.

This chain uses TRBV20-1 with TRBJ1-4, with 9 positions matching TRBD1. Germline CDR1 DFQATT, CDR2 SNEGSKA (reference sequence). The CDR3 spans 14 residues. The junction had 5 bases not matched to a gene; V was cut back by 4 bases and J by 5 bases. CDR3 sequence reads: CSAKQGARNEKLFF. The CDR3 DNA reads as TGCAGTGCTAAACAGGGGGCGCGGAATGAAAAACTGTTTTTT.

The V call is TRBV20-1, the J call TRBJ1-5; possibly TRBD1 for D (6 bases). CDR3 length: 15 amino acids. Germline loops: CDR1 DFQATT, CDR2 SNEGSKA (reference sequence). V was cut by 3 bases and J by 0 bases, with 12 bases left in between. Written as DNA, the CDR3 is TGCAGTGCTAGTCTTACAGGGTATAGCAATCAGCCCCAGCATTTT. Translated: CSASLTGYSNQPQHF.

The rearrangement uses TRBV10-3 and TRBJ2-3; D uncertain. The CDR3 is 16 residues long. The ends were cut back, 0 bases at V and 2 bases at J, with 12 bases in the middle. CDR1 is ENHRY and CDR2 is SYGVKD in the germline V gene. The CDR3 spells CAISESEGLNTDTQYF. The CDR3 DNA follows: TGTGCCATCAGTGAGTCGGAAGGGCTAAACACAGATACGCAGTATTTT.

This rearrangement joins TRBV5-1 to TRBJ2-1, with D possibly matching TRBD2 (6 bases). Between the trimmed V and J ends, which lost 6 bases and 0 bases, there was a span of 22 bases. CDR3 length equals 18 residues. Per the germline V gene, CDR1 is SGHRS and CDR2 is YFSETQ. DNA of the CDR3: TGCGCCAGCAACCTAATCGGAGGGAGAGCTCTCTCCTACAATGAGCAGTTCTTC. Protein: CASNLIGGRALSYNEQFF.

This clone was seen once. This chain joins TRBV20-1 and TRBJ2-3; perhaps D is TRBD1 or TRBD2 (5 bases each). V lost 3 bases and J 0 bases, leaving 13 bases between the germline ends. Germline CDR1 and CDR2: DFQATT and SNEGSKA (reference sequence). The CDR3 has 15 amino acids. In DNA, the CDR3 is TGCAGTGCTAGGGGGGACCGAACTAGCACAGATACGCAGTATTTT. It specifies CSARGDRTSTDTQYF.

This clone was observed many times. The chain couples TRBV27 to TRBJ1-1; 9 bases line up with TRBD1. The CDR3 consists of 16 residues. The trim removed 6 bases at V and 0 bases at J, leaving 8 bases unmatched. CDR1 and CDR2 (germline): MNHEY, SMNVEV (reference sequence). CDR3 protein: CASRVTGGGMNTEAFF. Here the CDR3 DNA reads TGTGCCAGCAGGGTAACAGGGGGCGGGATGAACACTGAAGCTTTCTTT.

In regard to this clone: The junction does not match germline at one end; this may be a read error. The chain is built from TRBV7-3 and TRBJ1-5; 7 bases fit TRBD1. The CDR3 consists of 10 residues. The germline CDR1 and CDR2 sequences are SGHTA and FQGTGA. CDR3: CASSPTGLGF. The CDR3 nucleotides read TGTGCCAGCAGCCCGACAGGGCTGGGGTTT.

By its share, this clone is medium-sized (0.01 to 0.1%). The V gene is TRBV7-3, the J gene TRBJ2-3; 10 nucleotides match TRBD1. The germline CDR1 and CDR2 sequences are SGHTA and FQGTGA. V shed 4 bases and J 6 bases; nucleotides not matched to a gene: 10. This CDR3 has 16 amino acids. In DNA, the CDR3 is TGTGCCAGCAGCTCGAGACAGGGGGCGAGGTCCGATACGCAGTATTTT. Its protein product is CASSSRQGARSDTQYF. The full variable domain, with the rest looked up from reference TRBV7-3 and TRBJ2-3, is GAGVSQTPSNKVTEKGKYVELRCDPISGHTALYWYRQSLGQGPEFLIYFQGTGAADDSGLPNDRFFAVRPEGSVSTLKIQRTERGDSAVYLCASSSRQGARSDTQYFGPGTRLTVL.

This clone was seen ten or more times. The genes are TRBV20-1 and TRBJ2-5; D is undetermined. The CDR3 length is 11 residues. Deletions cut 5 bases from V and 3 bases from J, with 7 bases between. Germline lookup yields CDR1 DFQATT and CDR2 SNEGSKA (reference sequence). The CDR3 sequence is CSAWHKETQYF. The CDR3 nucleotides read TGCAGTGCTTGGCACAAAGAGACCCAGTACTTC.

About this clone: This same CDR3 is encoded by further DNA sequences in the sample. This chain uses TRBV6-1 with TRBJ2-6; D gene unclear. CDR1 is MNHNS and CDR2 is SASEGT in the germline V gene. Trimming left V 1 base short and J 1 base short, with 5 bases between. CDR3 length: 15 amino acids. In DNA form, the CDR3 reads TGTGCCAGCAGTGAAGGGCAGTCTGGGGCCAACGTCCTGACTTTC. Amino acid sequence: CASSEGQSGANVLTF.

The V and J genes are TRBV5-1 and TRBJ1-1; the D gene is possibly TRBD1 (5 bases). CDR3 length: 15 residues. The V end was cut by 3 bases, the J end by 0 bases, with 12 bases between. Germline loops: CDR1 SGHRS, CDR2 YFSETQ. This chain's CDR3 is CASSSVQGMNTEAFF. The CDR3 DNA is TGCGCCAGCAGCTCTGTGCAGGGTATGAACACTGAAGCTTTCTTT.